Each of the 8 T cell receptor beta chains below was sequenced from the same sample in a study of cytomegalovirus exposure and HLA in healthy donors. The PCR was carried out with 60 Vbeta primers and 13 Jbeta primers. Method: immunoSEQ multiplex PCR; TCRdb's copy keeps in-frame clones and lacks some. Of about 150,000 clones listed, approximately 71% were seen once; the top ten hold around 11%. The sequenced sample was PBMCs. The origin of the receptors is a young man in good health and CMV-seropositive.

The chain links TRBV18 to TRBJ2-7; 7 positions agree with TRBD1. With V trimmed by 3 bases and J by 6 bases, 11 bases remained unmatched. The CDR3 loop spans 15 amino acids. CDR1 is KGHSH, CDR2 LQKENI, per germline. CDR3 DNA sequence: TGTGCCAGCTCACCGCAACAGGGGAGACCTCTCGAGCAGTACTTC. It translates to CASSPQQGRPLEQYF.

Remarks on this clone: Additional DNA sequences in this sample encode the identical CDR3. The rearrangement joins TRBV30 to TRBJ2-3; TRBD2 agrees at 9 bases. CDR3 length: 17 amino acids. After removal of 3 bases from V and 0 bases from J, the junction contained 10 bases not matched to a gene. Germline V gene data show CDR1 as GTSNPN and CDR2 as SVGIG (reference sequence). The CDR3 protein is CAWRGPKLAGSTDTQYF. The CDR3 region has the DNA TGTGCCTGGAGAGGACCTAAACTAGCGGGTAGCACAGATACGCAGTATTTT.

The chain couples TRBV15 to TRBJ2-7, with 8 bases matching TRBD2. J was trimmed by 4 bases and V by 1 base; bases with no gene match: 6. This CDR3 region has 15 residues. Per germline, CDR1 LNHNV and CDR2 YYDKDF (reference sequence). CDR3 residues: CATSRASGRRYEQYF. CDR3 in DNA: TGTGCCACCAGCAGAGCTAGCGGGCGGCGTTACGAGCAGTACTTC.

The V gene is TRBV28, the J gene TRBJ2-2; 12 bases align to TRBD2. The CDR3 contains 16 residues. From germline, CDR1 is MDHEN and CDR2 SYDVKM. After removal of 3 bases from V and 3 bases from J, the junction contained 2 bases not matched to a gene. The CDR3 bases are TGTGCCAGCAGTTTGTGGACTAGCGGGGACACCGGGGAGCTGTTTTTT. This gives the protein CASSLWTSGDTGELFF.

The gene calls are TRBV18 and TRBJ2-5; D remains ambiguous. Trimming removed 6 bases from V and 2 bases from J, with 13 bases in between. This CDR3 has 14 residues. Germline V gene sequence: CDR1 KGHSH, CDR2 LQKENI. CDR3 coding DNA: TGTGCCAGCTCCCTAGGAGATAGACAAGAGACCCAGTACTTC. Protein sequence: CASSLGDRQETQYF.

V is TRBV5-1 and J is TRBJ2-1; 9 bases are shared with TRBD2. V lost 0 bases and J lost 7; bases outside the gene matches: 8. Germline CDR1 is SGHRS and CDR2 is YFSETQ. The CDR3 runs 16 residues. Here the CDR3 reads CASSLDGGRVMNEQFF. The CDR3 bases are TGCGCCAGCAGCTTGGACGGCGGGAGGGTCATGAATGAGCAGTTCTTC.

The rearrangement uses TRBV21-1 and TRBJ2-7; the DNA was not compared with TRBD2, the D call given in the table. TRBV21-1 is given as a pseudogene. The CDR3 covers 13 residues. The CDR3 spells CASSLREGAGQYF. CDR3 DNA: TGTGCCAGCTCTCTACGGGAGGGGGCCGGGCAGTACTTC.

Only one count was recorded for this clone. Other DNA sequences within the sample encode an identical CDR3. The chain carries TRBV28 and TRBJ2-3; 9 bases match TRBD2. CDR3 length: 15 residues. V lost 5 bases and J lost 1; bases outside the gene matches: 4. CDR1 is MDHEN and CDR2 is SYDVKM in the germline V gene. The CDR3 bases are TGTGCCAGCAGTGTAGCGGGAGAGGGCACAGATACGCAGTATTTT. It translates to CASSVAGEGTDTQYF.